This T cell receptor beta chain stems from a study of T-cell memory formation after mild COVID-19. Study summary: Across donors, TCR clusters were largely donor specific. Overall study findings and caveats: Among clones contracting day 15 to 85, CD4/CD8 was balanced, whereas later expanders leaned CD4+. Among clones peaking at day 37 in the second wave, SARS-CoV-2 specificity remained unconfirmed.

V was cut by 4 bases and J by 1 base, with 11 bases left in between. CDR1 is SGHRS and CDR2 is YFSETQ in the germline V gene. The CDR3 totals 14 residues. Details on this clonotype: What it binds is unknown.

Constant-segment primers and 5'RACE yielded cDNA libraries for TCR alpha and TCR beta, each carrying sample barcodes and UMIs. MiXCR, applied by TCRdb to the 5' RACE reads, yields one record per CDR3 protein. Counted here are hundreds of thousands of distinct CDR3 sequences, roughly 18% occurring once; the ten biggest clones make up around 12%. The genes are TRBV5-1 and TRBJ1-1; D is undetermined. This clonotype was obtained from an adult woman who had mild COVID-19 (a few samples of this study predate the infection). Cell type and time point are not known. Sequencing was performed on PBMCs or a T cell subset sorted from them (not recorded which). Here the CDR3 reads CASSQTSQNTEAFF. The DNA for the CDR3 is TGCGCCAGCAGCCAAACCTCCCAGAACACTGAAGCTTTCTTT.